The 28 T cell receptor beta chains listed next were all sequenced from one sample in a study of human thymus T cells. TCRdb's table, derived via immunoSEQ multiplex PCR, lists solely in-frame clones and lacks some. The sample lists 60,000 to 75,000 clones, 85% to 95% occurring once. Thymus specimens were resections from corrective heart surgery. Sequences were obtained from thymus tissue. The receptors stem from a girl under three years old with a congenital heart defect but otherwise immunologically healthy.

This chain joins TRBV12-5 and TRBJ1-5; D remains unclear. Trimming pared 1 base from V and 1 base from J, leaving 11 bases between. From germline, CDR1 is LGHNT and CDR2 FRNRAP. This CDR3 has 16 residues. The CDR3 DNA reads TGTGCTAGTGGTTTGGAGGCTGACTCCAGCAATCAGCCCCAGCATTTT. Translating gives CASGLEADSSNQPQHF.

This chain joins TRBV11-3 and TRBJ1-1; D possibly corresponds to TRBD1 (5 bases). The ends were cut back, 5 bases at V and 6 bases at J, with 13 bases in the middle. The CDR3 is made up of 13 amino acids. Germline V gives CDR1 SGHNT, CDR2 YENEEA. CDR3 sequence reads: CASSPHGGAEAFF. In DNA, the CDR3 is TGTGCCAGCAGCCCCCATGGGGGGGCTGAAGCTTTCTTT.

The rearrangement links TRBV30 to TRBJ2-1; a weak D match, TRBD2 (5 bases). Per the germline V gene, CDR1 is GTSNPN and CDR2 is SVGIG (reference sequence). Trimming shortened V by 4 bases and J by 10 bases, and 14 bases separated the two germline ends. This CDR3 region has 12 residues. The CDR3 nucleotides are TGTGCCTGGACCCCGGCCCCGGGAGAGCAGTTCTTC. Its translation: CAWTPAPGEQFF.

This chain connects TRBV4-1 to TRBJ1-5; perhaps TRBD1 as D (6 bases). V lost 3 bases to trimming and J lost 2 bases, with 20 bases between them. The length of the CDR3 is 18 residues. CDR1 and CDR2 from the germline V gene are MGHRA and YSYEKL. CDR3 DNA: TGCGCCAGCAGCCACTCGGAGGGAGGGGGATTGGGCAATCAGCCCCAGCATTTT. It specifies CASSHSEGGGLGNQPQHF.

The J gene is TRBJ2-3, the V gene TRBV4-1; D may be TRBD1 (6 bases). Trimming removed 4 bases at V and 2 bases at J, with 19 bases between. Per the germline V gene, CDR1 is MGHRA and CDR2 is YSYEKL. CDR3 length: 17 residues. CDR3 nucleotides: TGCGCCAGCAGCCCGGACCCTTACAGGGAATCCACAGATACGCAGTATTTT. Protein: CASSPDPYRESTDTQYF.

CDR3 nucleotide sequence: TGTGCCAGCGGACTAGCGGGAGTTCCCCTATACAATGAGCAGTTCTTC. Translated, it gives CASGLAGVPLYNEQFF. The rearrangement joins TRBV7-2 to TRBJ2-1, with TRBD2 matching 13 bases. This CDR3 has 16 residues. Germline V gene sequence: CDR1 SGHTA, CDR2 FQGNSA. Unmatched junction bases numbered 8, after V lost 8 bases and J lost 4 bases.

On this clone: Germline and junction disagree at one end, which may indicate a read error. V and J are TRBV29-1 and TRBJ1-2; D is possibly TRBD1 (5 bases). Germline V CDR1 and CDR2: SQVTM, ANQGSEA. The CDR3 totals 13 residues. The CDR3 DNA sequence: TGCAGCGCTGAACTAGCGACAGTCTATGGCTACACCTTC. Encoded protein: CSAELATVYGYTF.

The V and J genes are TRBV27 and TRBJ2-7; no reliable D call. The germline V gene encodes CDR1 MNHEY and CDR2 SMNVEV (reference sequence). V dropped 0 bases and J dropped 2 bases, with 8 bases sitting between them. The CDR3 loop spans 14 amino acids. The CDR3 here is CASSLSSVAYEQYF. In DNA form, the CDR3 reads TGTGCCAGCAGTTTATCTTCCGTTGCCTACGAGCAGTACTTC.

V and J are TRBV28 and TRBJ2-7, with a weak D call TRBD1 (6 bases). V gave up 0 bases and J gave up 2 bases, with 14 bases separating them. The CDR3 extends over 16 amino acids. Germline V CDR1 and CDR2: MDHEN, SYDVKM. CDR3 bases: TGTGCCAGCAGTTTATGGTGGCCAGGGGACACCTACGAGCAGTACTTC. This translates into CASSLWWPGDTYEQYF.

This chain connects TRBV4-2 to TRBJ2-7, with 8 bases matching TRBD1. V trimming: 0 bases; J trimming: 4 bases; junction bases outside the gene matches: 8. From germline, CDR1 is LGHNA and CDR2 YNFKEQ. This CDR3 is 16 amino acids long. CDR3 DNA: TGTGCCAGCAGCCAAGAGGGGGCAGGGGGCGTATACGAGCAGTACTTC. This codes for CASSQEGAGGVYEQYF.

The genes are TRBV14 and TRBJ2-6; D might be TRBD1 or TRBD2, each matching 5 bases. The CDR3 is 19 amino acids. V was clipped by 0 bases and J by 0 bases, with 15 bases between them. The V gene's germline CDR1 is SGHDN and CDR2 FVKESK. CDR3 in DNA: TGTGCCAGCAGCCAAGACATTGGGGGAGCCCTCTCTGGGGCCAACGTCCTGACTTTC. Translation: CASSQDIGGALSGANVLTF.

The J gene is TRBJ2-1, the V gene TRBV6-1; TRBD2 matches at 8 bases. The CDR3 spans 15 residues. CDR1 MNHNS and CDR2 SASEGT come from the germline V gene. With 7 bases clipped from V and 5 bases from J, the junction kept 10 bases outside the gene matches. The CDR3 coding sequence is TGTGCCAGCATCTCGAGCGGGAGTTTAGACAATGAGCAGTTCTTC. This sequence encodes CASISSGSLDNEQFF.

J is TRBJ2-7 and V is TRBV6-1, with D unclear. The CDR3 is 15 residues long. The V gene's germline CDR1 is MNHNS and CDR2 SASEGT. V gave up 1 base and J gave up 2 bases, with 12 bases separating them. CDR3 nucleotides: TGTGCCAGCAGTGAAGAATGGCGTCCAACCTACGAGCAGTACTTC. Protein sequence: CASSEEWRPTYEQYF.

The chain combines TRBV5-6 with TRBJ1-1, with D possibly matching TRBD1 (5 bases). CDR3 length: 16 amino acids. V was trimmed by 0 bases and J by 4 bases, leaving 16 bases between them. Germline lookup yields CDR1 SGHDT and CDR2 YYEEEE. The CDR3 reads CASSLGSPGKGTEAFF. Written as DNA, the CDR3 is TGTGCCAGCAGCTTGGGGTCCCCAGGGAAGGGCACTGAAGCTTTCTTT.

The chain carries TRBV5-8 and TRBJ2-1; a possible D gene is TRBD1 (5 bases). The CDR3 extends over 14 amino acids. The V gene's germline CDR1 is SGHTS and CDR2 YDEGEE. Trimming stripped 2 bases from V and 2 bases from J, with 8 bases between. The CDR3 sequence: CASSFLTAYNEQFF. The CDR3 bases are TGTGCCAGCAGCTTTCTGACAGCCTACAATGAGCAGTTCTTC.

The chain recombines TRBV25-1 with TRBJ1-2, with D perhaps matching TRBD1 (5 bases). V was pared by 3 bases and J by 4 bases, with 9 bases between. Germline-derived CDR1 and CDR2 are MGHDK and SYGVNS. This CDR3 is 13 amino acids long. This CDR3 is CASSDRDVYGYTF. The CDR3 coding sequence is TGTGCCAGCAGTGACCGGGACGTCTATGGCTACACCTTC.

V usage is TRBV19 and J usage is TRBJ1-1; no clear D. This CDR3 region has 11 residues. The V gene's germline CDR1 is LNHDA and CDR2 SQIVND (reference sequence). V was trimmed by 7 bases and J by 4 bases, leaving 7 bases between them. This CDR3 is CASKAGTEAFF. The CDR3 DNA reads as TGTGCCAGTAAGGCGGGCACTGAAGCTTTCTTT.

The chain recombines TRBV14 with TRBJ1-1; TRBD1 agrees at 7 bases. The CDR3 has 15 amino acids. CDR1 is SGHDN and CDR2 is FVKESK in the germline V gene. V was pared by 1 base and J by 1 base, with 3 bases of the junction left unmatched. DNA for the CDR3: TGTGCCAGCAGCCAAGTCTGGGACAGGAACACTGAAGCTTTCTTT. Translation: CASSQVWDRNTEAFF.

The V call is TRBV2, the J call TRBJ1-5; 8 bases are a match to TRBD1. The V segment lost 9 bases and the J segment 1 base; nucleotides outside the gene matches: 8. Per the germline V gene, CDR1 is SNHLY and CDR2 is FYNNEI. This CDR3 region has 15 residues. The CDR3: CASADRGPSNQPQHF. The CDR3 DNA is TGTGCCAGTGCTGACAGGGGCCCGAGCAATCAGCCCCAGCATTTT.

This sequence joins TRBV7-8 and TRBJ2-7; D is possibly TRBD1 (6 bases). The CDR3 contains 17 residues. CDR1 SGHVS and CDR2 FQNEAQ come from the germline V gene. V was trimmed by 8 bases and J by 1 base, leaving 24 bases between them. CDR3 protein: CASGSLGTIPPSYEQYF. CDR3 DNA sequence: TGTGCCAGCGGGTCTCTAGGGACAATCCCTCCATCCTACGAGCAGTACTTC.

The J gene is TRBJ2-7, the V gene TRBV14; D may be TRBD1 (5 bases). This CDR3 has 13 amino acids. V lost 3 bases and J lost 1, with 7 bases in between. The germline gives CDR1 SGHDN, CDR2 FVKESK. The CDR3 protein is CASSQRQSYEQYF. In DNA, the CDR3 is TGTGCCAGCAGCCAGCGACAGTCCTACGAGCAGTACTTC.

This chain links TRBV4-3 with TRBJ1-1; D is undetermined. V dropped 0 bases and J dropped 3 bases, with 14 bases sitting between them. The germline V gene has CDR1 LGHNA and CDR2 YSLEER. This CDR3 region has 16 residues. CDR3 region: CASSQEVRGWDTEAFF. In DNA, the CDR3 is TGCGCCAGCAGCCAAGAAGTTCGGGGTTGGGACACTGAAGCTTTCTTT.

The rearrangement links TRBV29-1 to TRBJ2-3; D is possibly TRBD1 or TRBD2 (5 bases each). The CDR3 is 13 amino acids. V was shortened by 7 bases and J by 2 bases, with 13 bases between the two germline ends. Germline CDR1 SQVTM, CDR2 ANQGSEA. CDR3 nucleotide sequence: TGCAGCGCCCGGTGGGGGTACACAGATACGCAGTATTTT. Translation gives CSARWGYTDTQYF.

This chain uses TRBV5-6 with TRBJ2-7, with 9 bases matching TRBD2. J gave up 2 bases and V 4 bases, and 7 bases lay outside the gene matches. Looked up from germline, CDR1 is SGHDT and CDR2 is YYEEEE. The CDR3 is made up of 15 amino acids. CDR3 coding DNA: TGTGCCAGCAGCCCAGGACTAGCGCAAACCTACGAGCAGTACTTC. Protein: CASSPGLAQTYEQYF.

The rearrangement joins TRBV27 to TRBJ1-3, with TRBD1 matching over 9 bases. The CDR3 sequence is 17 residues long. V shed 5 bases, J shed 0 bases, and the junction held 8 bases outside the gene matches. Germline loops: CDR1 MNHEY, CDR2 SMNVEV (reference sequence). The CDR3 bases are TGTGCCAGCAGTACCAGACAGGGGGGTTCCTCTGGAAACACCATATATTTT. Its translation is CASSTRQGGSSGNTIYF.

This sequence joins TRBV28 and TRBJ2-5; 12 nucleotides align to TRBD2. Per the germline V gene, CDR1 is MDHEN and CDR2 is SYDVKM. V dropped 5 bases and J dropped 2; count of bases not matched to a gene: 12. The CDR3 is 18 amino acids. CDR3 region: CASSPRTSGTGVQETQYF. In nucleotides, the CDR3 is TGTGCCAGCAGTCCTCGGACTAGCGGGACAGGAGTTCAAGAGACCCAGTACTTC.

The rearrangement links TRBV15 to TRBJ2-5; 9 bases match TRBD2. The CDR3 has 21 amino acids. CDR1 and CDR2 from the germline V gene are LNHNV and YYDKDF (reference sequence). Trimming cost V 1 base and J 0 bases; bases outside gene matches: 18. The CDR3 loop is CATSRVNEGCGLALHQETQYF. The DNA of the CDR3 is TGTGCCACCAGCAGAGTTAATGAGGGCTGTGGACTAGCGTTACACCAAGAGACCCAGTACTTC.

V and J are TRBV7-9 and TRBJ2-7; D call uncertain. Trimming cost V 1 base and J 3 bases, with 10 bases left between them. The CDR3 totals 14 residues. Germline CDR1 and CDR2: SEHNR and FQNEAQ (reference sequence). CDR3 in DNA: TGTGCCAGCAGCTTAGTTCTGGAGAGCTACGAGCAGTACTTC. Translation: CASSLVLESYEQYF.